The clone carrying this T cell receptor beta chain was detected many times. This specimen belongs to a study of T cell repertoires in cytomegalovirus infection. TCRdb analysed the reads with MiXCR anew, one entry per CDR3 protein. The sample gives around 550,000 distinct CDR3 sequences, approximately 25% of which show up once; approximately 13% is in the top ten. The CDR3 length is 13 residues. CDR1 is SGHVS, CDR2 FNYEAQ, per germline. Trimming shortened V by 2 bases and J by 4 bases, and 8 bases separated the two germline ends. The sequenced material came from PBMCs. V usage is TRBV7-6 and J usage is TRBJ1-1; D is unclear. The receptor was isolated from a human donor in good health (CMV status not recorded). Some clones in this sample may be carry-over from other donors' samples. The CDR3: CASSLSESTEAFF. CDR3 in DNA: TGTGCCAGCAGCTTATCGGAAAGCACTGAAGCTTTCTTT. Full variable domain (outside the CDR3, taken from reference TRBV7-6 and TRBJ1-1): GAGVSQSPRYKVTKRGQDVALRCDPISGHVSLYWYRQALGQGPEFLTYFNYEAQQDKSGLPNDRFSAERPEGSISTLTIQRTEQRDSAMYRCASSLSESTEAFFGQGTRLTVV.